This record looks at one TCR beta chain sequence and its context. This clonotype was observed once. This clone's antigen is unknown. Within one base of it there is no much larger clone, and no base qualities were kept. One read alone makes for weak evidence. V and J are truncated by 3 bases and 5 bases respectively, leaving an intervening sequence of 20 bases. From the germline V gene (reference sequence), CDR1 is SEHNR and CDR2 is FQNEAQ. Taken from cysteine to phenylalanine, the CDR3 has 16 residues. The DNA shown is the 48-base CDR3, in frame from base 1. This sample is part of a study of T-cell reconstitution after alpha-beta-depleted transplantation in children (dated by TCRdb to about 2016). Background for the entire study: The study quantitatively tracked T-cell immune reconstitution after TCRalphabeta/CD19-depleted allogeneic hematopoietic cell transplantation in children using TCR repertoire profiling. Overall study results and their limits: In some patients, high TCRbeta diversity at day 60 was attributed to recipient T cells and intrathymic progenitors that had survived conditioning. The frequencies of hyperexpanded clones fell over the following months, and after one year, T-cell counts and TCRbeta diversity were mostly attributed to newly produced T cells. The apparently early recovery of alphabetaT-cell counts about two months after transplant reportedly depended on only several hundred rapidly expanded clones that came from non-depleted graft cells.

Libraries came from PCR. Instrument on record: Illumina HiSeq 2500. TCR libraries were prepared with molecular barcoding, using unique molecular identifiers to normalize TCRbeta repertoire quantification. TCRdb reprocessed the public reads (quality trimming at Q25 with fastp, clone calling with MiXCR) and kept in-frame beta chains. One record per CDR3 amino acid sequence lists the most common genes and DNA. The sample includes about 97,000 distinct CDR3 sequences, with 7.5% to 9% observed a single time. The ten largest clones capture 16% of the sample. The treatment or condition label, read with the paper, signifies: allogeneic hematopoietic cell transplantation with graft depleted of TCRalphabeta T cells and CD19 B cells. TCRalphabeta/CD19-depleted allogeneic hematopoietic cell grafts were given to the transplant recipients, all of whom were children.

The sample consisted of PBMCs, taken before TCRalphabeta/CD19-depleted stem cell transplant. The TCR originated in a boy aged 2 to 10 with acute lymphoblastic leukemia, due to receive a stem cell transplant. In this chain, TRBV7-9 is recombined with TRBJ2-7, and perhaps TRBD2 as D gene, on 5 matching bases. The CDR3 region reads CASSFVMAGGTNEQYF. The DNA sequence is as follows: TGTGCCAGCAGCTTTGTAATGGCAGGAGGTACCAACGAGCAGTACTTC.